Sequencing of this TCR beta chain was carried out in a study of blood T cell repertoires in COVID-19. Overall study context: COVID-19 samples collected from the United States, Italy and Spain covered acute and convalescent phases. T cells, B-cell-depleted T cells, or PBMCs supplied cDNA or gDNA.

Germline V gives CDR1 SGHNT, CDR2 YYREEE (reference sequence). Trimming pared 4 bases from V and 4 bases from J, leaving 14 bases between. The CDR3 consists of 14 residues. Authors' processing steps: The authors estimated nucleated cell counts from reference gene primer amplification. Method: immunoSEQ multiplex PCR; TCRdb's copy keeps in-frame clones and lacks some. V and J calls and clone size follow that table, whereas D and trimming were derived from the DNA. The top ten hold over 0.95% of the sample, which has some 380,000 clones, around 84% seen once. Sequenced input: peripheral blood. This receptor was obtained from a human donor with acute or convalescent COVID-19. The donor label of this sample is uncertain. J is TRBJ1-1 and V is TRBV5-4; D is perhaps TRBD1 (6 bases). The CDR3 region is CASSRQRGTTEAFF. Here the CDR3 DNA reads TGTGCCAGCAGCCGACAGAGGGGGACCACTGAAGCTTTCTTT.